The source of this T cell receptor (beta chain) is a study of cytomegalovirus exposure and HLA in healthy donors. Study details: Across some 400 genotyped donors, around 80% landed in the Caucasian-associated ancestry cluster. Notes on the study in general: As was reported, the HLA-A and HLA-B alleles of most subjects were accurately predicted from TCR beta sequences.

When sampled, the donors appeared nominally healthy, though they likely had unrecorded immune exposures. Researchers ran the PCR with 60 Vbeta and 13 Jbeta primers. Libraries were prepared by immunoSEQ multiplex PCR; TCRdb keeps only in-frame clonotypes and omits some of them. Of over 85,000 clones listed, under 9% are singletons. Concerning this clone itself: The antigen remains undetermined.

V dropped 0 bases and J dropped 1 base, with 22 bases sitting between them. The CDR3 consists of 19 residues. From germline, CDR1 is MNHEY and CDR2 SMNVEV (reference sequence). The sequencing input was PBMCs. The V and J genes are TRBV27 and TRBJ2-7, with D unclear. The clonotype comes from a man aged 50 or older in good health and CMV-seronegative. This CDR3 is CASSLSSSPRFGRSYEQYF. CDR3 nucleotide sequence: TGTGCCAGCAGTTTATCATCAAGCCCGAGGTTCGGTAGATCCTACGAGCAGTACTTC.